Only a few counts were recorded for the clone carrying this T cell receptor beta chain. An end of the junction does not agree with germline; a read error may underlie this. Other DNA sequences in this sample translate to the same CDR3. These data come from a study of CD8+ T cells in alopecia areata. Germline CDR1 and CDR2: SGHTA and FQGTGA. This CDR3 is 13 amino acids long. It was cDNA, reverse transcribed from extracted RNA, that served as the sequencing template. Using immunoSEQ multiplex PCR, the repertoire was profiled, and TCRdb retains in-frame clones only, with some absent. The data show under 95,000 clones, with 60% to 80% seen just once and 17% held by the top ten. Stated treatment: oral pan-JAK inhibitor, 5-10 mg twice daily.

This chain links TRBV7-3 with TRBJ2-5, with 7 nucleotides matching TRBD2. This specimen consisted of CD8+ T cells sorted from blood, obtained around week 44, from a patient treated with tofacitinib. This sequence was found in a human donor with alopecia areata. CDR3 amino acids: CASSLGGGETQYF. CDR3 sequence (DNA): TGCGCCAGCAGCTTGGGGGGAGGGGAGACCCAGTACTTC.